This T cell receptor (beta chain) was captured in a study of lymphopenia after photon versus proton radiotherapy. Using immunoSEQ multiplex PCR, the repertoire was profiled, and TCRdb retains in-frame clones only, with some absent. Of about 40,000 clones in the sample, about 86% are singletons; the top ten hold 10%. V lost 8 bases to trimming and J lost 8 bases; unmatched junction nucleotides: 7. The germline CDR1 and CDR2 sequences are LNHDA and SQIVND (reference sequence). There are 14 residues in the CDR3. The chain uses TRBV19 and TRBJ1-6; 9 bases are a match to TRBD1. This sequence was found in a woman in her 70s with pancreatic cancer. Some clones in this sample may be carry-over from other donors' samples. The starting material was peripheral blood, obtained from a patient treated with proton-based radiotherapy. This CDR3 is CASARTGVHSPLHF. CDR3 in DNA: TGTGCCAGTGCTCGGACAGGGGTTCATTCACCCCTCCACTTT.